These 2 T cell receptor beta chains were sequenced from one sample in a study of identical twins. In TCRdb, the 5' RACE reads were re-called with MiXCR into one record per CDR3 protein. The table lists roughly 630,000 distinct CDR3 sequences, just over 7% of them singletons. This sample also belongs to another study, concerning yellow fever vaccine responses in identical twins.

The material sequenced was PBMCs. The receptors were gathered from a young woman in good health.

This clonotype came up many times. The J gene is TRBJ2-1, the V gene TRBV10-3; tentatively, D is TRBD1 or TRBD2 (5 bases each). Germline V gene data show CDR1 as ENHRY and CDR2 as SYGVKD. Trimming left V 5 bases short and J 2 bases short, with 13 bases between. The CDR3 loop spans 15 amino acids. CDR3 region: CAISFKGTTYNEQFF. CDR3 coding DNA: TGTGCCATCAGTTTCAAGGGGACCACCTACAATGAGCAGTTCTTC.

This clonotype was observed at least ten times. The rearrangement uses TRBV5-1 and TRBJ2-1; 7 bases line up with TRBD2. V shed 4 bases and J 5 bases; nucleotides not matched to a gene: 15. Germline CDR1 and CDR2: SGHRS and YFSETQ. The CDR3 covers 17 residues. CDR3 DNA: TGCGCCAGCAGCCCCGGGGGGTTGTCTAGCGACCACAATGAGCAGTTCTTC. This encodes CASSPGGLSSDHNEQFF.